These 27 T cell receptor beta chains were all obtained from the same sample, sequenced in a study of response to subunit inactivated influenza vaccine. TCRdb recomputed calls from the RT-PCR reads with MiXCR, one row per CDR3 protein. The table records 400,000 to 650,000 distinct CDR3 sequences, around 7.7% of them present only once. The sample was PBMCs from blood, taken less than 30 months after vaccination. These receptors originate from a man aged 45-69 years who received an inactivated influenza vaccine.

About this clonotype: A read error may account for a junction end that differs from germline. The genes are TRBV14 and TRBJ2-5, with 11 bases lining up with TRBD2. This CDR3 is 13 amino acids long. Germline lookup yields CDR1 SGHDN and CDR2 FVKESK. The CDR3 DNA sequence: TGTGCCAGCAGCCAATTGTTGCCGGGACTAGCGGACTTC. It translates to CASSQLLPGLADF.

This clonotype occurred a few times. V is TRBV28 and J is TRBJ2-5; 7 nucleotides align to TRBD1. Germline lookup yields CDR1 MDHEN and CDR2 SYDVKM. Germline trimming cut 5 bases from V and 1 base from J; bases unmatched to any gene: 4. The CDR3 runs 14 residues. The CDR3 sequence: CASSEWDSQETQYF. The DNA of the CDR3 is TGTGCCAGCAGTGAGTGGGACAGCCAAGAGACCCAGTACTTC.

This clonotype was counted only a few times. V is TRBV19 and J is TRBJ2-2, with D perhaps TRBD2 (5 bases). Trimming removed 7 bases at V and 6 bases at J, with 12 bases between. This CDR3 has 13 amino acids. The germline V gene encodes CDR1 LNHDA and CDR2 SQIVND (reference sequence). The CDR3 DNA reads TGTGCCAGTAAGGGCAGCGGTCCCGGGGAGCTGTTTTTT. This gives the protein CASKGSGPGELFF.

This clonotype was seen repeatedly, ten times or more. The chain uses TRBV7-2 and TRBJ2-7; 14 bases are shared with TRBD2. The CDR3 has 15 residues. Germline values: CDR1 SGHTA, CDR2 FQGNSA. The V and J ends lost 5 bases and 6 bases, in that order; junction bases with no gene match: 6. CDR3 residues: CASSPLGLAGAEQYF. The CDR3 DNA reads TGTGCCAGCAGCCCCCTGGGACTAGCGGGAGCCGAGCAGTACTTC. The full variable domain, its missing parts supplied by reference TRBV7-2 and TRBJ2-7, is GAGVSQSPSNKVTEKGKDVELRCDPISGHTALYWYRQSLGQGLEFLIYFQGNSAPDKSGLPSDRFSAERTGGSVSTLTIQRTQQEDSAVYLCASSPLGLAGAEQYFGPGTRLTVT.

The gene calls are TRBV20-1 and TRBJ1-6; TRBD1 might be the D (5 bases). V dropped 4 bases and J dropped 10 bases, with 14 bases sitting between them. Germline assignment: CDR1 DFQATT and CDR2 SNEGSKA (reference sequence). The CDR3 loop spans 13 amino acids. The CDR3 DNA sequence: TGCAGTGCTATAAATTCAGGGAACTCACCCCTCCACTTT. Protein product: CSAINSGNSPLHF.

The V gene is TRBV7-8, the J gene TRBJ2-7; D may match TRBD1 or TRBD2 (7 bases each). The CDR3 loop spans 16 amino acids. Germline CDR1 SGHVS, CDR2 FQNEAQ. Deletions cut 5 bases from V and 4 bases from J, with 21 bases between. CDR3 sequence: CASSPRDSGTLYEQYF. CDR3 DNA sequence: TGTGCCAGCAGCCCCCGGGACAGCGGGACCTTATACGAGCAGTACTTC.

This clonotype was seen many times. The chain couples TRBV20-1 to TRBJ1-2; D gene unclear. Germline CDR1 is DFQATT and CDR2 is SNEGSKA (reference sequence). The CDR3 loop spans 12 amino acids. V lost 3 bases and J 2 bases, leaving 7 bases between the germline ends. The CDR3 sequence is CSASFGNYGYTF. The CDR3, as DNA: TGCAGTGCTAGTTTCGGGAACTATGGCTACACCTTC.

This clonotype was counted a few times. The CDR3 reads CSASRARWSHEQFF. The CDR3 coding sequence is TGCAGTGCTAGTCGGGCTAGGTGGTCCCATGAGCAGTTCTTC. This chain uses TRBV20-1 with TRBJ2-1; D unclear. With 3 bases removed from V and 8 bases from J, the gap between germline ends came to 17 bases. In germline, CDR1 is DFQATT, CDR2 SNEGSKA (reference sequence). This CDR3 comprises 14 residues.

The chain couples TRBV20-1 to TRBJ2-1; 7 bases agree with TRBD2. The ends lost 4 bases at V and 4 bases at J; junction bases unmatched: 10. The germline CDR1 and CDR2 sequences are DFQATT and SNEGSKA (reference sequence). CDR3 length: 15 amino acids. CDR3 loop: CSAKIRLADYNEQFF. The DNA for the CDR3 is TGCAGTGCTAAAATTAGGCTAGCGGATTACAATGAGCAGTTCTTC.

The V call is TRBV3-1, the J call TRBJ2-7; TRBD1 matches 8 bases. The CDR3 has 16 residues. V shed 3 bases, J shed 5 bases, and the junction held 12 bases outside the gene matches. Germline V CDR1 and CDR2: LGHDT, YNNKEL (reference sequence). In DNA form, the CDR3 reads TGTGCCAGCAGCCAGTTACCGGGACAGGTCCTCAACGAGCAGTACTTC. Its translation: CASSQLPGQVLNEQYF.

The chain uses TRBV15 and TRBJ2-1; 8 nucleotides line up with TRBD1. J lost 2 bases, V lost 3 bases, and 3 bases had no gene match. Germline assignment: CDR1 LNHNV and CDR2 YYDKDF (reference sequence). The CDR3 is made up of 15 amino acids. The CDR3 spells CATSSDRGAYNEQFF. CDR3 sequence (DNA): TGTGCCACCAGCAGCGACAGGGGAGCCTACAATGAGCAGTTCTTC.

The V gene is TRBV7-9, the J gene TRBJ2-5; D is possibly TRBD1 (6 bases). V lost 5 bases to trimming and J lost 5 bases, with 18 bases between them. The CDR3 is made up of 15 amino acids. Germline CDR1 and CDR2: SEHNR and FQNEAQ (reference sequence). CDR3 nucleotides: TGTGCCAGCAGCCACTATCTAGGGGGTGAGGAGACCCAGTACTTC. Translated: CASSHYLGGEETQYF.

The chain employs TRBV5-1 and TRBJ2-4; 12 bases agree with TRBD1. In germline, CDR1 is SGHRS, CDR2 YFSETQ. CDR3 length: 14 amino acids. The trim removed 5 bases at V and 7 bases at J, leaving 4 bases unmatched. The CDR3 coding sequence is TGCGCCAGCAGACCCGGGACAGGGGGCAACATTCAGTACTTC. It codes for CASRPGTGGNIQYF.

This clonotype was picked up many times. This sequence joins TRBV12-3 or TRBV12-4 and TRBJ1-6, with D unresolved. Trimming removed 4 bases at V and 0 bases at J, with 10 bases between. The CDR3 is 16 amino acids. DNA for the CDR3: TGTGCCAGCAGTTCGGGCTCCAGCTCCTATAATTCACCCCTCCACTTT. Protein product: CASSSGSSSYNSPLHF.

This clonotype came up a few times. The chain combines TRBV6-5 with TRBJ2-1, with D perhaps TRBD1 or TRBD2 (5 bases each). Trimming removed 2 bases from V and 3 bases from J, with 8 bases in between. CDR1 is MNHEY, CDR2 SVGAGI, per germline. CDR3 length: 14 residues. The CDR3 DNA reads as TGTGCCAGCAGTTACGGTGGGGGCTACAATGAGCAGTTCTTC. Translation: CASSYGGGYNEQFF.

This clonotype was counted only a few times. The rearrangement links TRBV5-1 to TRBJ1-4; 9 bases map to TRBD1. This CDR3 contains 15 residues. The J segment lost 5 bases and the V segment lost 3 bases, leaving 5 bases of the junction unmatched. Per germline, CDR1 SGHRS and CDR2 YFSETQ. The CDR3 here is CASSSDGQGNEKLFF. The CDR3 region has the DNA TGCGCCAGCAGCTCGGACGGACAGGGGAATGAAAAACTGTTTTTT.

This clonotype was picked up a small number of times. CDR3 DNA sequence: TGTGCCAGCAGCCCAGGGGGCTACGACTCCTACGAGCAGTACTTC. Amino acids: CASSPGGYDSYEQYF. The chain couples TRBV12-3 or TRBV12-4 to TRBJ2-7; 8 positions match TRBD1. The CDR3 sequence is 15 residues long. The V segment lost 6 bases and the J segment 0 bases; nucleotides outside the gene matches: 7.

This clonotype was counted only a few times. V usage is TRBV20-1 and J usage is TRBJ1-6; D is possibly TRBD1 (6 bases). Looked up from germline, CDR1 is DFQATT and CDR2 is SNEGSKA (reference sequence). CDR3 size: 15 residues. V lost 5 bases and J lost 0, with 11 bases in between. CDR3 protein: CSAPTGSSYNSPLHF. CDR3 nucleotides: TGCAGTGCTCCGACAGGAAGCTCCTATAATTCACCCCTCCACTTT.

Many counts were recorded for this clonotype. The chain uses TRBV4-3 and TRBJ2-3; TRBD2 aligns across 10 bases. The germline V gene has CDR1 LGHNA and CDR2 YSLEER. The CDR3 contains 17 residues. Trimming removed 0 bases from V and 7 bases from J; junction bases left unmatched: 10. CDR3 bases: TGCGCCAGCAGCCAAGATAGGGCTAGCGGGAGATCAAATACGCAGTATTTT. Amino acid sequence: CASSQDRASGRSNTQYF.

Comments on this clonotype: Sequence at one end of the junction differs from germline and may be a read error. This chain uses TRBV20-1 with TRBJ1-5; D unresolved. From germline, CDR1 is DFQATT and CDR2 SNEGSKA (reference sequence). CDR3 length equals 16 residues. The CDR3 coding sequence is TGCTGTGCTAGAGATACGGCAGGACTTTTCAATCAGCCCCAGCATTTT. This gives the protein CCARDTAGLFNQPQHF.

This clonotype has at least ten counts. This chain's CDR3 is CASSQVLQYGYTF. CDR3 coding DNA: TGCGCCAGCAGCCAAGTTCTCCAGTATGGCTACACCTTC. The chain is built from TRBV4-3 and TRBJ1-2; the D is unclear. CDR1 LGHNA and CDR2 YSLEER come from the germline V gene. The CDR3 is made up of 13 amino acids. The V gene lost 1 base and the J gene lost 5 bases, with 8 bases spanning the gap.

This clonotype was counted between two and nine times. V is TRBV28 and J is TRBJ2-7; D remains unclear. The CDR3 consists of 16 residues. CDR1 is MDHEN and CDR2 is SYDVKM in the germline V gene. The V and J ends lost 2 bases and 3 bases respectively, with 17 bases between them. Here the CDR3 reads CASSLAPRQPGYEQYF. CDR3 sequence (DNA): TGTGCCAGCAGTTTAGCCCCCCGGCAGCCTGGCTACGAGCAGTACTTC.

The chain links TRBV28 to TRBJ2-1; 11 nucleotides line up with TRBD2. The CDR3 loop spans 17 amino acids. CDR1 is MDHEN, CDR2 SYDVKM, per germline. Trimming removed 1 base from V and 10 bases from J; junction bases left unmatched: 12. The CDR3 region is CASSLLASGRLRQEQFF. The CDR3 DNA is TGTGCCAGCAGTTTATTGGCTAGCGGGAGGCTTCGGCAAGAGCAGTTCTTC.

V gene TRBV12-3 or TRBV12-4 combines with J gene TRBJ2-7, with D perhaps matching TRBD1 (6 bases). This CDR3 contains 15 residues. V lost 7 bases, J lost 2 bases, and 18 bases lay in between. The CDR3, as DNA: TGTGCCAGCACCACAACCGGGACAATAACCTACGAGCAGTACTTC. Its protein product is CASTTTGTITYEQYF.

The gene calls are TRBV6-2 or TRBV6-3 and TRBJ2-5; TRBD1 matches 9 bases. CDR3 length: 15 amino acids. Germline V CDR1 and CDR2: MNHEY, SVGEGT. The V and J ends lost 6 bases and 3 bases, in that order; junction bases with no gene match: 8. CDR3 in DNA: TGTGCCAGCAGACGACCGGGACAGGGAGAAGAGACCCAGTACTTC. Its protein product is CASRRPGQGEETQYF.

The chain has TRBV12-3 or TRBV12-4 and TRBJ1-2; D is ambiguous. V was pared by 3 bases and J by 1 base, with 6 bases between. The CDR3 runs to 13 residues. The CDR3, as DNA: TGTGCCAGCAGTTTCTACGGTAACTATGGCTACACCTTC. Translating gives CASSFYGNYGYTF.

This clonotype was counted ten times or more. CDR3 sequence (DNA): TGTGCCAGCAGCTTAGTAACTAGCGGGGTACCCACCCAGTACTTC. Protein product: CASSLVTSGVPTQYF. The chain couples TRBV7-2 to TRBJ2-5; 10 nucleotides agree with TRBD2. In germline, CDR1 is SGHTA, CDR2 FQGNSA. The V segment lost 1 base and the J segment 8 bases; nucleotides outside the gene matches: 7. The CDR3 covers 15 residues.